The source of this TCR beta chain is a study of OX40 agonist ivuxolimab in advanced cancers. Study-wide findings and caveats: Expanded clones tended on average to be more numerous among CD8+ T cells than CD4+. CD4+ and CD8+ blood T cells expanded clonally by week 6 at 0.1 to 3.0 mg/kg.

Autoimmune disease history or systemic immunosuppression led to patient exclusion. The CDR3 has 14 amino acids. Trimming took 3 bases from V and 8 from J; bases not matched to a gene: 3. Germline values: CDR1 LNHNV, CDR2 YYDKDF (reference sequence). A remark on this clone: Antigen: not known.

The assay was immunoSEQ multiplex PCR, and TCRdb's table has in-frame clones only and misses some. The data show tens of thousands of clones, 75% to 95% seen once. The chain is built from TRBV15 and TRBJ2-1; TRBD1 aligns across 11 bases. Material: CD4+ or CD8+ T cells sorted from blood, obtained in a trial of the OX40 agonist ivuxolimab. This receptor was taken from an adult with an advanced solid tumor such as melanoma, head and neck, liver or kidney cancer. The CDR3 nucleotides are TGTGCCACCAGCAGGGACAGGGGGCTCGATGAGCAGTTCTTC. Residues: CATSRDRGLDEQFF.